A single sample gave rise to the 23 T cell receptor beta chains below, sequenced in a study of T-cell reconstitution after alpha-beta-depleted transplantation in children. Using unique molecular identifiers, the investigators prepared the TCRbeta library. TCRdb independently ran MiXCR on the PCR reads; one entry per CDR3 protein. Of about 600,000 distinct CDR3 sequences listed, approximately 12% were seen once; the top ten hold over 2%. The sample here was PBMCs, mostly from graft donor cells, taken 360 days after TCRalphabeta/CD19-depleted stem cell transplant. The receptors stem from a male patient under 18 who had a stem cell transplant for acute myeloid leukemia, so the T cells may come from the graft donor.

This clonotype was found many times. The chain combines TRBV20-1 with TRBJ2-7, with D hard to call. The CDR3 is made up of 12 amino acids. Germline CDR1 is DFQATT and CDR2 is SNEGSKA (reference sequence). V was pared by 5 bases and J by 0 bases, with 8 bases between. The DNA for the CDR3 is TGCAGTGCTCCGAGAAGCTCCTACGAGCAGTACTTC. It encodes CSAPRSSYEQYF.

This chain joins TRBV3-1 and TRBJ2-7, with 10 bases aligning to TRBD2. Germline CDR1 reads LGHDT; CDR2 reads YNNKEL (reference sequence). Unmatched junction bases numbered 4, after V lost 1 base and J lost 4 bases. CDR3 length: 15 residues. The CDR3 is CASSQVPSGSYEQYF. CDR3 coding DNA: TGTGCCAGCAGCCAAGTCCCTAGCGGGAGTTACGAGCAGTACTTC.

This chain links TRBV7-9 with TRBJ2-7; the D gene could be TRBD1 or TRBD2 (5 bases each). The CDR3 extends over 14 amino acids. V was pared by 6 bases and J by 3 bases, with 15 bases between. CDR1 SEHNR and CDR2 FQNEAQ come from the germline V gene (reference sequence). CDR3: CASRQTGTNYEQYF. DNA of the CDR3: TGTGCCAGCAGGCAAACCGGGACCAACTACGAGCAGTACTTC.

This clonotype was counted many times. The chain joins TRBV7-3 to TRBJ1-1; 7 nucleotides align to TRBD1. Germline trimming cut 5 bases from V and 0 bases from J; bases unmatched to any gene: 12. This CDR3 is built from 17 residues. CDR1 is SGHTA, CDR2 FQGTGA, per germline. CDR3 residues: CASSREGARGMNTEAFF. CDR3 bases: TGTGCCAGCAGCCGGGAGGGGGCCCGAGGGATGAACACTGAAGCTTTCTTT.

This clonotype was detected a few times. This chain connects TRBV12-3 or TRBV12-4 to TRBJ1-1, with 7 bases matching TRBD1. Trimming cost V 5 bases and J 7 bases; bases outside gene matches: 4. This CDR3 spans 12 amino acids. CDR3: CASSEGAGEAFF. The CDR3 bases are TGTGCCAGCAGTGAGGGGGCCGGTGAAGCTTTCTTT.

This clonotype was counted between two and nine times. The rearrangement links TRBV5-5 to TRBJ2-5; D ambiguous. The CDR3 extends over 12 amino acids. Trimming took 6 bases from V and 5 from J, leaving 11 bases between them. The germline V gene has CDR1 SGHKS and CDR2 YYEKEE (reference sequence). The CDR3 region has the DNA TGTGCCAGCACCAAACTTGGGGAGACCCAGTACTTC. This gives the protein CASTKLGETQYF.

This chain joins TRBV7-3 and TRBJ2-1; 10 positions match TRBD2. The CDR3 length is 14 residues. CDR1 SGHTA and CDR2 FQGTGA come from the germline V gene. J gave up 6 bases and V 6 bases, and 5 bases lay outside the gene matches. The DNA of the CDR3 is TGTGCCAGCAGTTCCGGACTAGCGGCCAATGAGCAGTTCTTC. Translated, it gives CASSSGLAANEQFF.

This clonotype was seen ten or more times. The V and J genes are TRBV6-5 and TRBJ2-5; tentatively, D is TRBD2 (6 bases). The CDR3 totals 15 residues. CDR1 is MNHEY, CDR2 SVGAGI, per germline. The germline V and J ends were trimmed by 2 bases and 1 base, with 11 bases remaining between them. The CDR3 loop reads CASSYGRGPQETQYF. CDR3 in DNA: TGTGCCAGCAGTTACGGGCGGGGACCCCAAGAGACCCAGTACTTC.

There are a few counts of this clonotype. CDR3 amino acids: CASSPGTSGSSDEQYF. In nucleotides, the CDR3 is TGTGCCAGCAGCCCTGGGACTAGCGGCTCAAGTGACGAGCAGTACTTC. The V gene is TRBV12-3 or TRBV12-4, the J gene TRBJ2-7, with 11 nucleotides matching TRBD2. V lost 6 bases, J lost 5 bases, and 12 bases stayed unmatched. The CDR3 has 16 amino acids.

This chain joins TRBV28 and TRBJ2-1; no firm D call. The germline gives CDR1 MDHEN, CDR2 SYDVKM. This CDR3 contains 14 residues. V was clipped by 7 bases and J by 6 bases, with 16 bases between them. CDR3 amino acids: CASTFSRLSNEQFF. The CDR3 coding sequence is TGTGCCAGCACCTTTAGCAGACTGTCCAATGAGCAGTTCTTC.

This clonotype was seen at least ten times. The junction departs from the called germline gene at one end, perhaps through a read error. This chain links TRBV7-7 with TRBJ2-5, with 8 bases aligning to TRBD1. Germline lookup yields CDR1 SSHAT and CDR2 FNYEAQ (reference sequence). The CDR3 has 15 residues. The chain's CDR3 is CASSHRTGMIETQYF. The DNA for the CDR3 is TGTGCTAGCAGCCACAGGACAGGGATGATCGAGACCCAGTACTTC.

The chain employs TRBV28 and TRBJ2-1; TRBD1 is a possible D gene (6 bases). With 5 bases removed from V and 2 bases from J, the gap between germline ends came to 13 bases. The CDR3 has 15 residues. Per germline, CDR1 MDHEN and CDR2 SYDVKM. CDR3 nucleotides: TGTGCCAGCAGTATAAGGGGGAGCCCCTACAATGAGCAGTTCTTC. Its translation is CASSIRGSPYNEQFF.

J is TRBJ2-7 and V is TRBV27, with 11 positions matching TRBD2. The CDR3 sequence is 21 residues long. V trimming: 3 bases; J trimming: 0 bases; junction bases outside the gene matches: 19. CDR1 is MNHEY, CDR2 SMNVEV, per germline (reference sequence). CDR3 sequence (DNA): TGTGCCAGCAGTTTCCTGACCCTAGCGGGAGGACGGTTAGGGAGCTCCTACGAGCAGTACTTC. This encodes CASSFLTLAGGRLGSSYEQYF.

This clonotype showed up just a few times. The chain is built from TRBV20-1 and TRBJ2-1, with 11 bases identical to TRBD2. Germline V lookup: CDR1 DFQATT, CDR2 SNEGSKA (reference sequence). The V segment lost 1 base and the J segment 7 bases; nucleotides outside the gene matches: 3. The CDR3 loop spans 14 amino acids. CDR3 region: CSARVAGGLNEQFF. The CDR3 nucleotides are TGCAGTGCTAGAGTAGCGGGAGGGCTAAATGAGCAGTTCTTC.

This clonotype appeared a few times. The chain has TRBV20-1 and TRBJ2-7, with D uncertain. Germline CDR1 DFQATT, CDR2 SNEGSKA (reference sequence). This CDR3 contains 12 residues. In nucleotides, the CDR3 is TGCAGCCTGATCCTTAGTCCCCACGAGCAGTACTTC. Translation: CSLILSPHEQYF.

This clonotype occurred many times. This chain uses TRBV2 with TRBJ2-5; no firm D call. Germline-derived CDR1 and CDR2 are SNHLY and FYNNEI. The V and J ends lost 1 base and 7 bases respectively, with 10 bases between them. The CDR3 is 13 amino acids. This CDR3 is CASSEDEWRTQYF. The CDR3 region has the DNA TGTGCCAGCAGTGAAGACGAGTGGAGGACCCAGTACTTC.

This clonotype was observed at least ten times. The chain employs TRBV28 and TRBJ2-1, with 11 bases aligning to TRBD2. The V gene's germline CDR1 is MDHEN and CDR2 SYDVKM. With V trimmed by 3 bases and J by 7 bases, 8 bases remained unmatched. CDR3 length: 16 amino acids. DNA of the CDR3: TGTGCCAGCAGTTTCTCTCTGGTAGCGGGAGGGAATGAGCAGTTCTTC. This encodes CASSFSLVAGGNEQFF. The whole variable domain, remainder taken from reference TRBV28 and TRBJ2-1, is DVKVTQSSRYLVKRTGEKVFLECVQDMDHENMFWYRQDPGLGLRLIYFSYDVKMKEKGDIPEGYSVSREKKERFSLILESASTNQTSMYLCASSFSLVAGGNEQFFGPGTRLTVL.

This sequence joins TRBV2 and TRBJ2-1; TRBD2 matches 7 bases. CDR1 and CDR2 (germline): SNHLY, FYNNEI. There are 17 residues in the CDR3. J was trimmed by 4 bases and V by 3 bases; bases with no gene match: 12. CDR3 amino acids: CASSEALLADLYNEQFF. CDR3 nucleotide sequence: TGTGCCAGCAGTGAGGCTCTTCTAGCGGACCTTTACAATGAGCAGTTCTTC.

This clonotype was counted a few times. The chain employs TRBV11-1 and TRBJ2-1, with D tentatively TRBD2 (5 bases). This CDR3 is built from 12 residues. V was clipped by 4 bases and J by 10 bases, with 11 bases between them. Germline V gene data show CDR1 as SGHAT and CDR2 as FQDESV (reference sequence). The CDR3 loop reads CASSSLAMEQFF. CDR3 nucleotide sequence: TGTGCCAGCAGCTCCTTAGCGATGGAGCAGTTCTTC.

V and J are TRBV3-1 and TRBJ1-2; D is unresolved. V was shortened by 4 bases and J by 0 bases, with 12 bases between the two germline ends. The germline V gene encodes CDR1 LGHDT and CDR2 YNNKEL (reference sequence). The CDR3 extends over 15 amino acids. The CDR3 loop reads CASSPDSIANYGYTF. In DNA, the CDR3 is TGTGCCAGCAGCCCCGATTCGATAGCTAACTATGGCTACACCTTC.

In its sample, this clonotype was seen a few times. The CDR3 loop reads CASSYGGSRTDTQYF. CDR3 sequence (DNA): TGTGCCAGCAGTTACGGCGGGAGTAGGACAGATACGCAGTATTTT. This rearrangement joins TRBV6-5 to TRBJ2-3; 7 nucleotides align to TRBD2. V shed 2 bases, J shed 3 bases, and the junction held 5 bases outside the gene matches. Germline CDR1 reads MNHEY; CDR2 reads SVGAGI. There are 15 residues in the CDR3.

Many counts were recorded for this clonotype. The chain's CDR3 is CSVDSVGTEAFF. CDR3 DNA sequence: TGCAGCGTTGATTCCGTAGGAACTGAAGCTTTCTTT. This rearrangement joins TRBV29-1 to TRBJ1-1; D unclear. CDR1 SQVTM and CDR2 ANQGSEA come from the germline V gene. The CDR3 is 12 amino acids. Trimming stripped 3 bases from V and 5 bases from J, with 10 bases between.

The chain links TRBV6-4 to TRBJ1-2, with D uncertain. The ends were cut back, 4 bases at V and 4 bases at J, with 10 bases in the middle. CDR1 is MRHNA and CDR2 is SNTAGT in the germline V gene. This CDR3 is 13 amino acids long. Here the CDR3 reads CASSGPEGYGYTF. The CDR3 coding sequence is TGTGCCAGCAGTGGACCGGAGGGCTATGGCTACACCTTC.